This TCR gamma chain was sequenced in a study of gamma-delta chains in newborns, infants, children. At the level of the study: Microbial exposure reportedly drives polyclonal innate γδ T cell expansion after birth.

In regard to this clone: This may be a read error, as it is one base from a much larger clone.

TCRdb re-called the reads via CATT. The table shows approximately 1,200 gamma-chain clones, with around 50% occurring only once. From germline, CDR1 is EGSNGY and CDR2 YDSYNSKV. There are 12 residues in the CDR3. This clonotype was obtained from a child who was a newborn, infant or young child, either healthy, febrile or measles-vaccinated (not recorded which). The sequenced material came from blood. The chain links TRGV2 to TRGJP2. DNA of the CDR3: TGTGCCACCCGGGACGGAGATTGGATCAAGACGTTT. It translates to CATRDGDWIKTF.